The sequence of this T cell receptor beta chain was determined in a study of blood T cell repertoires in COVID-19. In the study overall: There were acute and convalescent COVID-19 samples, and they came from the United States, Italy and Spain. The analysed material was cDNA or gDNA that came from T cells, B-cell-depleted T cells, or PBMCs.

Notes on this clone: A junction end diverges from the germline sequence, so it may reflect a read error.

The CDR3 runs to 16 residues. CDR1 and CDR2 (germline): SSHAT, FNYEAQ (reference sequence). In the authors' workflow: Amplified reference gene primers provided the basis for estimating nucleated cell counts. The repertoire was sequenced with immunoSEQ multiplex PCR; TCRdb's copy has only in-frame clones and lacks some. V, J and clone size are those of that table, while D and trimming were read from the DNA. The repertoire holds approximately 65,000 clones, with more than 60% as singletons. The rearrangement joins TRBV7-7 to TRBJ1-3; D perhaps matches TRBD1 (6 bases). The TCR sequence derives from a man aged 55 to 69 with acute or convalescent COVID-19. Sequencing was performed on peripheral blood. Written as DNA, the CDR3 is TGTGCTAGCAGCCCCCAGGGGCGAAACTCTGGAAACACCATATATTTT. Translated, it gives CASSPQGRNSGNTIYF.